The TCR beta chain under discussion was sequenced for a study of T-cell reconstitution after alpha-beta-depleted transplantation in children. Study results and caveats: After transplant, at about two months, alpha-beta T cells were reportedly derived from several hundred expanded graft clones.

The CDR3 contains 14 residues. V lost 0 bases and J 3 bases, leaving 9 bases between the germline ends. Germline-derived CDR1 and CDR2 are SGHRS and YFSETQ. Unique molecular identifiers were incorporated during preparation of the TCRbeta library. Using its own MiXCR run on the PCR reads, TCRdb lists one record per CDR3 protein. The sample comprises 530,000 or so distinct CDR3 sequences, roughly 30% of which are singletons, and about a third rests with the top ten. With regard to this clonotype: Its antigen is not known.

This TCR was recovered from a boy under two years old with Wiskott-Aldrich syndrome, due to receive a stem cell transplant. This sample comprised PBMCs, obtained before TCRalphabeta/CD19-depleted stem cell transplant. V and J are TRBV5-1 and TRBJ1-1, with no clear D. CDR3 in amino acids: CASSLDLPYTEAFF. CDR3 nucleotides: TGCGCCAGCAGCTTGGACCTCCCCTACACTGAAGCTTTCTTT.